This TCR beta chain derives from a study of naive and memory T cell subsets. This clonotype was counted ten times or more. Four subsets defined by CD45RA and CD27 were sorted after CD3, CD4, CD8 and live/dead staining. Two oligonucleotides, mixed equimolar, formed the beta constant-region primer covering TRBC1 and TRBC2. TCRdb fed the UMI-ligation and nested PCR reads into MiXCR, producing one record per CDR3 protein. The sample contains some 21,000 distinct CDR3 sequences, approximately 11% of which appear only once. The CDR3 has 16 amino acids. Per the germline V gene, CDR1 is SGHDT and CDR2 is YYEEEE. The V gene end was trimmed by 0 bases and the J gene end by 4 bases; junction bases not matched to a gene: 10.

The TCR comes from a human donor in good health. The chain uses TRBV5-6 and TRBJ2-7; 7 bases are a match to TRBD2. The specimen was central memory CD8+ T cells from blood. The DNA for the CDR3 is TGTGCCAGCAGCTTGGTTACCAGCGGGAATTCGTACGAGCAGTACTTC. Translation gives CASSLVTSGNSYEQYF.